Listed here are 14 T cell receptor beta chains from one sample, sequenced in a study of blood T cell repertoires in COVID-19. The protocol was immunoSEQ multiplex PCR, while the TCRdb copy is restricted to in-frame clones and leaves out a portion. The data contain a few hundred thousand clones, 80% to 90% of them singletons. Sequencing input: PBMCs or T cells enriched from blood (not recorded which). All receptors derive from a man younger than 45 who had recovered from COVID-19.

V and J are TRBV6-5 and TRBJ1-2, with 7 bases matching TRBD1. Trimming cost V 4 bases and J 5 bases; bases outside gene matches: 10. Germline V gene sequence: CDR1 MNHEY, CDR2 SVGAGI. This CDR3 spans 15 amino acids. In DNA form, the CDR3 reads TGTGCCAGCAGTTCTCCACAGGGGTATGGTTATGGCTACACCTTC. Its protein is CASSSPQGYGYGYTF.

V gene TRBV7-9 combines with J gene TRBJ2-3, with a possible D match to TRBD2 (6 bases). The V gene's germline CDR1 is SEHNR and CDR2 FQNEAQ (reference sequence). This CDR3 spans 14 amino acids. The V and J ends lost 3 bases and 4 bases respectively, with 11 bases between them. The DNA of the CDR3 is TGTGCCAGCAGCTTGGAGGGTTTCGCAGATACGCAGTATTTT. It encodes CASSLEGFADTQYF.

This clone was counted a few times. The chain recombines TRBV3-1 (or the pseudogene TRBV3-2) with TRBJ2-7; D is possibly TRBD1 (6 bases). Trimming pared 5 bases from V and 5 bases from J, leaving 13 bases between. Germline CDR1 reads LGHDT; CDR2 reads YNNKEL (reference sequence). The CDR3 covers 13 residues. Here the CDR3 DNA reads TGTGCCAGCAGCACAACTACAGGGAACGAGCAGTACTTC. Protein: CASSTTTGNEQYF.

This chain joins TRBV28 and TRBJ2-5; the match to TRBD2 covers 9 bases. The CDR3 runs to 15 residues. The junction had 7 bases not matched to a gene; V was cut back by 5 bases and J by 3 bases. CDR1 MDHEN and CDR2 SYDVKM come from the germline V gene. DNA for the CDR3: TGTGCCAGCAGTATAGCGGGGGCCGGTAAAGAGACCCAGTACTTC. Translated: CASSIAGAGKETQYF.

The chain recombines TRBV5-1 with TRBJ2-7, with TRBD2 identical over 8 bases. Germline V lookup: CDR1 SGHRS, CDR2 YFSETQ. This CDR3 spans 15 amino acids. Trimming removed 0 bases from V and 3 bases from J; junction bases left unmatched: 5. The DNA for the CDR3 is TGCGCCAGCAGCTTGGCCTCGGGGGGGAACTACGAGCAGTACTTC. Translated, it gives CASSLASGGNYEQYF. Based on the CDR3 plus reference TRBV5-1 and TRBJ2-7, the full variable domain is KAGVTQTPRYLIKTRGQQVTLSCSPISGHRSVSWYQQTPGQGLQFLFEYFSETQRNKGNFPGRFSGRQFSNSRSEMNVSTLELGDSALYLCASSLASGGNYEQYFGPGTRLTVT.

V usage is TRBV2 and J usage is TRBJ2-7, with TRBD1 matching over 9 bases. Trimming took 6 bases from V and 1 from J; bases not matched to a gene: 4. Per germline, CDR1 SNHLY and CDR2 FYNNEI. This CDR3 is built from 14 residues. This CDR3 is CASRRDRASYEQYF. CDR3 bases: TGTGCCAGCAGAAGGGACAGGGCGTCCTACGAGCAGTACTTC.

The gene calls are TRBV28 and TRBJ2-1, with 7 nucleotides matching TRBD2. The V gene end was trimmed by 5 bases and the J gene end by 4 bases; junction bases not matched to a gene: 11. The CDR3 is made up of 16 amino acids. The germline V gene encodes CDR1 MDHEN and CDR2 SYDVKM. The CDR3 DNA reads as TGTGCCAGCAGTCACGCCGGGACTAAGAGTTACAATGAGCAGTTCTTC. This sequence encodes CASSHAGTKSYNEQFF.

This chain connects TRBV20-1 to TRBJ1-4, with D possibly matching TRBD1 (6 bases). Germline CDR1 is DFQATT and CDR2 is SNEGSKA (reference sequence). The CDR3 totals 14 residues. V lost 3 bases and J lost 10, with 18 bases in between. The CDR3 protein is CSASPGHRGGKLFF. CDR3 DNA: TGCAGTGCTAGTCCCGGACATCGAGGGGGAAAACTGTTTTTT.

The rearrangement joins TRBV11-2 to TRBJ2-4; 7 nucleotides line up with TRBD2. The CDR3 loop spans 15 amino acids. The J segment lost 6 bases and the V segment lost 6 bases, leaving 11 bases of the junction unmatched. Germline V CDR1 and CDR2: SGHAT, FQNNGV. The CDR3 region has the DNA TGTGCCAGCAGGAGCGGGGAACCACAGGTAAACATTCAGTACTTC. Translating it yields CASRSGEPQVNIQYF.

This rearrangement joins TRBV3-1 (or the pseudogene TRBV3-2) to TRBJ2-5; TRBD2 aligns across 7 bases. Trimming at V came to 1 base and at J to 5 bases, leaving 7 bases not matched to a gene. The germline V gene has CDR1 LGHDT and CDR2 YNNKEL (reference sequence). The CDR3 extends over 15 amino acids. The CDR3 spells CASSQGWGGEETQYF. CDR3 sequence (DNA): TGTGCCAGCAGCCAAGGTTGGGGGGGGGAGGAGACCCAGTACTTC.

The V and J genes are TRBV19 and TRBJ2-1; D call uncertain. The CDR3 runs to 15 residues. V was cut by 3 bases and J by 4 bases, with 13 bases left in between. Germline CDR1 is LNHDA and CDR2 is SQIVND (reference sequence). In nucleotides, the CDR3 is TGTGCCAGTAGTATGTTCAGGCAAACTTACAATGAGCAGTTCTTC. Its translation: CASSMFRQTYNEQFF.

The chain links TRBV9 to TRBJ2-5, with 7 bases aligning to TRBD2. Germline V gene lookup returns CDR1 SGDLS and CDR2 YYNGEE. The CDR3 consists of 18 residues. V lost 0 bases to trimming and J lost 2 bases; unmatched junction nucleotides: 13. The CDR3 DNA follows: TGTGCCAGCAGCGTAGCTCCTTACAGCGGGGACCCTCAAGAGACCCAGTACTTC. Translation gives CASSVAPYSGDPQETQYF. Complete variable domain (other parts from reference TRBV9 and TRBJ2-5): DSGVTQTPKHLITATGQRVTLRCSPRSGDLSVYWYQQSLDQGLQFLIQYYNGEERAKGNILERFSAQQFPDLHSELNLSSLELGDSALYFCASSVAPYSGDPQETQYFGPGTRLLVL.

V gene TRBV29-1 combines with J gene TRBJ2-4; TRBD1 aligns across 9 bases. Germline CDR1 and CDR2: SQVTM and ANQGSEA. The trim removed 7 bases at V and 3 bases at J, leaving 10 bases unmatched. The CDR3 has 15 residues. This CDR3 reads CSGSEQGAGKNIQYF. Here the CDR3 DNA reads TGCAGCGGATCGGAACAGGGGGCGGGCAAAAACATTCAGTACTTC.

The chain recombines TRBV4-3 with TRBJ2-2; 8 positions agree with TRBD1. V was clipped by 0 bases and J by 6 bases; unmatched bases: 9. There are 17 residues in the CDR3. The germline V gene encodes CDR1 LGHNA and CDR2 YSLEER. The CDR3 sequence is CASSQDMTGEYAGELFF. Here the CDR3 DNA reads TGCGCCAGCAGCCAAGATATGACAGGGGAGTATGCCGGGGAGCTGTTTTTT.